The 8 T cell receptor beta chains in this list originate from one sample, sequenced in a study of human versus mouse CDR3 diversity and MHC coevolution. The method was immunoSEQ multiplex PCR; TCRdb's version includes in-frame clones alone and lacks a portion of them. The sample has 50,000 to 65,000 clones, roughly 94% seen once; the top ten hold approximately 20%. Sequencing input: naive CD4+ T cells from blood. Stated subset: CD45RO-negative CD62L-positive naive CD4 T cells. The receptors derive from a person between 60 and 69 years old in good health.

V and J are TRBV27 and TRBJ2-2, with a possible D match to TRBD2 (5 bases). This CDR3 has 15 residues. From germline, CDR1 is MNHEY and CDR2 SMNVEV (reference sequence). V lost 4 bases to trimming and J lost 4 bases, with 13 bases between them. The CDR3 bases are TGTGCCAGCAGTTCCCGAGCGGCCATCACCGGGGAGCTGTTTTTT. Its protein is CASSSRAAITGELFF.

The chain carries TRBV7-9 and TRBJ1-5; possibly TRBD1 for D (5 bases). This CDR3 comprises 17 residues. V lost 6 bases to trimming and J lost 0 bases, with 18 bases between them. Germline assignment: CDR1 SEHNR and CDR2 FQNEAQ (reference sequence). The CDR3 here is CASSRQGLGYSNQPQHF. CDR3 bases: TGTGCCAGCAGTCGTCAGGGATTAGGGTATAGCAATCAGCCCCAGCATTTT. Full variable domain (outside the CDR3, taken from reference TRBV7-9 and TRBJ1-5): DTGVSQNPRHKITKRGQNVTFRCDPISEHNRLYWYRQTLGQGPEFLTYFQNEAQLEKSRLLSDRFSAERPKGSFSTLEIQRTEQGDSAMYLCASSRQGLGYSNQPQHFGDGTRLSIL.

The V and J genes are TRBV7-9 and TRBJ1-2; no clear D gene. Trimming took off 5 bases at V and 8 bases at J, with 12 bases between the two ends. The germline V gene encodes CDR1 SEHNR and CDR2 FQNEAQ (reference sequence). CDR3 size: 12 residues. The CDR3 sequence: CASSLDIGGYTF. The CDR3 DNA reads TGTGCCAGCAGCCTTGACATAGGCGGCTACACCTTC.

This rearrangement joins TRBV18 to TRBJ1-5, with D unresolved. Germline V gives CDR1 KGHSH, CDR2 LQKENI. CDR3 length equals 17 residues. Trimming took off 3 bases at V and 0 bases at J, with 15 bases between the two ends. In nucleotides, the CDR3 is TGTGCCAGCTCACCCCGGTCTGTCGAGATTAGCAATCAGCCCCAGCATTTT. Amino acid sequence: CASSPRSVEISNQPQHF. Combining the CDR3 with reference TRBV18 and TRBJ1-5 gives the whole variable domain NAGVMQNPRHLVRRRGQEARLRCSPMKGHSHVYWYRQLPEEGLKFMVYLQKENIIDESGMPKERFSAEFPKEGPSILRIQQVVRGDSAAYFCASSPRSVEISNQPQHFGDGTRLSIL.

The chain links TRBV19 to TRBJ2-5, with 10 bases that match TRBD2. The germline V gene encodes CDR1 LNHDA and CDR2 SQIVND (reference sequence). After removal of 5 bases from V and 0 bases from J, the junction contained 6 bases not matched to a gene. The CDR3 totals 16 residues. The CDR3 region has the DNA TGTGCCAGTAGTCCCGGGACTAGCGCGTACCAAGAGACCCAGTACTTC. Protein: CASSPGTSAYQETQYF. Full variable domain (missing parts from reference TRBV19 and TRBJ2-5): DGGITQSPKYLFRKEGQNVTLSCEQNLNHDAMYWYRQDPGQGLRLIYYSQIVNDFQKGDIAEGYSVSREKKESFPLTVTSAQKNPTAFYLCASSPGTSAYQETQYFGPGTRLLVL.

The chain recombines TRBV5-1 with TRBJ1-1, with TRBD1 as a possible D gene (5 bases). V was cut by 1 base and J by 5 bases, with 9 bases left in between. Germline CDR1 is SGHRS and CDR2 is YFSETQ. The CDR3 runs to 13 residues. For the CDR3, the DNA is TGCGCCAGCAGCTTGATGACAGATACTGAAGCTTTCTTT. Amino acid sequence: CASSLMTDTEAFF.

This rearrangement joins TRBV21-1 to TRBJ2-1; the DNA was not compared with TRBD1, the D call given in the table. TRBV21-1 is a recognized pseudogene. The CDR3 spans 18 residues. CDR3 residues: CASSKSTTGIVTSNEQFF. The CDR3 nucleotides read TGTGCCAGCAGCAAATCGACGACAGGGATCGTCACCTCCAATGAGCAGTTCTTC.

The V call is TRBV9, the J call TRBJ2-5; 10 bases match TRBD2. In germline, CDR1 is SGDLS, CDR2 YYNGEE. V lost 4 bases and J lost 5; bases outside the gene matches: 2. There are 13 residues in the CDR3. CDR3 bases: TGTGCCAGCAGCAGCGGGAGGGCCGAGACCCAGTACTTC. Residues: CASSSGRAETQYF. Variable domain in full (rest from reference TRBV9 and TRBJ2-5): DSGVTQTPKHLITATGQRVTLRCSPRSGDLSVYWYQQSLDQGLQFLIQYYNGEERAKGNILERFSAQQFPDLHSELNLSSLELGDSALYFCASSSGRAETQYFGPGTRLLVL.